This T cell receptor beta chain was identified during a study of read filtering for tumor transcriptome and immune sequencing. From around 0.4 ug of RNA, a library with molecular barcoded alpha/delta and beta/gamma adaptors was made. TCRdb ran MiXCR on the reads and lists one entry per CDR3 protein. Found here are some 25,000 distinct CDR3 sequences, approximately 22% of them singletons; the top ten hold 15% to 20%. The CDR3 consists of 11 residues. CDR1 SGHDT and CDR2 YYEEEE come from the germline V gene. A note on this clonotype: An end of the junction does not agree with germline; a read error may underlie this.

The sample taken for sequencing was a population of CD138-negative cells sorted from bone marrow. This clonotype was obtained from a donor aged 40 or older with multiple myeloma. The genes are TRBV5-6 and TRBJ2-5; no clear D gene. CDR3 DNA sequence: TGTGCCAGCAGCTCCATAGAGAGCCAGTACTTC. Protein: CASSSIESQYF. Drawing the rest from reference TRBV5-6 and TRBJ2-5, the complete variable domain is DAGVTQSPTHLIKTRGQQVTLRCSPKSGHDTVSWYQQALGQGPQFIFQYYEEEERQRGNFPDRFSGHQFPNYSSELNVNALLLGDSALYLCASSSIESQYFGPGTRLLVL.